A single sample gave rise to the 18 T cell receptor beta chains below, sequenced in a study of blood T cell repertoires in COVID-19. Clones were sequenced by immunoSEQ multiplex PCR, and TCRdb holds only the in-frame ones, with some missing. The table records about 240,000 clones, 70% to 90% of them present only once. Input material: peripheral blood. All receptors derive from a man aged 50 or older with acute or convalescent COVID-19.

Only a few counts were recorded for this clone. V is TRBV27 and J is TRBJ1-1; weak D call: TRBD1 (5 bases). The V end was cut by 5 bases, the J end by 4 bases, with 14 bases between. CDR1 is MNHEY and CDR2 is SMNVEV in the germline V gene (reference sequence). This CDR3 spans 14 amino acids. The CDR3 DNA sequence: TGTGCCAGCAGTAAAGACAGTATCGGCACTGAAGCTTTCTTT. Translated: CASSKDSIGTEAFF.

The chain recombines TRBV2 with TRBJ2-2; TRBD2 matches 13 bases. V trimming: 6 bases; J trimming: 5 bases; junction bases outside the gene matches: 3. This CDR3 region has 15 residues. Germline values: CDR1 SNHLY, CDR2 FYNNEI. The CDR3 nucleotides read TGTGCCAGCAGGAGACTAGCGGGAGGTACCGGGGAGCTGTTTTTT. It encodes CASRRLAGGTGELFF.

The CDR3 spells CARPRQKGYTF. DNA of the CDR3: TGTGCCAGACCCAGACAGAAGGGCTACACCTTC. The chain joins TRBV19 to TRBJ1-2; D might be TRBD1 (5 bases). Trimming stripped 9 bases from V and 8 bases from J, with 13 bases between. The germline gives CDR1 LNHDA, CDR2 SQIVND (reference sequence). The CDR3 length is 11 residues. The whole variable domain, filled in from reference TRBV19 and TRBJ1-2, reads DGGITQSPKYLFRKEGQNVTLSCEQNLNHDAMYWYRQDPGQGLRLIYYSQIVNDFQKGDIAEGYSVSREKKESFPLTVTSAQKNPTAFYLCARPRQKGYTFGSGTRLTVV.

The gene calls are TRBV28 and TRBJ2-2, with unresolved D. Germline CDR1 MDHEN, CDR2 SYDVKM. The V end lost 6 bases, the J end lost 1 base, and 15 bases lay between the germline ends. The CDR3 covers 16 residues. The CDR3 nucleotides read TGTGCCAGCAGACCGCGCGGAACCCTGAACACCGGGGAGCTGTTTTTT. Protein: CASRPRGTLNTGELFF.

The gene calls are TRBV6-5 and TRBJ1-1; TRBD1 aligns across 8 bases. The CDR3 is 14 residues long. V lost 5 bases, J lost 6 bases, and 8 bases stayed unmatched. Germline V CDR1 and CDR2: MNHEY, SVGAGI. CDR3 in DNA: TGTGCCAGCAGTATCAGGGGGCCGGGCGCTGAAGCTTTCTTT. Residues: CASSIRGPGAEAFF.

CDR3 bases: TGCAGTGCTAGACGATCTAAGCAGTTCTTC. Translating gives CSARRSKQFF. The chain has TRBV20-1 and TRBJ2-1; D gene ambiguous. This CDR3 comprises 10 residues. Germline-derived CDR1 and CDR2 are DFQATT and SNEGSKA (reference sequence). V was pared by 2 bases and J by 11 bases, with 7 bases between.

V is TRBV15 and J is TRBJ1-5; maybe TRBD1 (5 bases). Looked up from germline, CDR1 is LNHNV and CDR2 is YYDKDF (reference sequence). Between the trimmed V and J ends, which lost 2 bases and 9 bases, there was a span of 17 bases. The CDR3 has 15 residues. For the CDR3, the DNA is TGTGCCACCAGCAGAAATAGGGGAGGGCCGGCGCCCCAGCATTTT. This translates into CATSRNRGGPAPQHF.

V and J are TRBV2 and TRBJ1-5; no reliable D call. CDR3 length equals 15 residues. V was pared by 3 bases and J by 4 bases, with 13 bases between. Germline V gene sequence: CDR1 SNHLY, CDR2 FYNNEI. In DNA, the CDR3 is TGTGCCAGCAGTGATTCACTTCGGGGAAATCAGCCCCAGCATTTT. Its protein product is CASSDSLRGNQPQHF.

The chain links TRBV19 to TRBJ1-5, with D unresolved. Trimming shortened V by 4 bases and J by 6 bases, and 19 bases separated the two germline ends. Germline assignment: CDR1 LNHDA and CDR2 SQIVND (reference sequence). CDR3 length: 16 residues. The CDR3, as DNA: TGTGCCAGTAGTAATCTTGGCCGATTCGAGGGTCAGCCCCAGCATTTT. Its translation: CASSNLGRFEGQPQHF. Drawing the rest from reference TRBV19 and TRBJ1-5, the complete variable domain is DGGITQSPKYLFRKEGQNVTLSCEQNLNHDAMYWYRQDPGQGLRLIYYSQIVNDFQKGDIAEGYSVSREKKESFPLTVTSAQKNPTAFYLCASSNLGRFEGQPQHFGDGTRLSIL.

This chain joins TRBV5-1 and TRBJ2-7; the D gene is possibly TRBD1 (6 bases). V was pared by 4 bases and J by 3 bases, with 14 bases between. CDR1 and CDR2 (germline): SGHRS, YFSETQ. CDR3 size: 14 residues. This chain's CDR3 is CASSRNRAGYEQYF. In nucleotides, the CDR3 is TGCGCCAGCAGCCGCAACAGGGCCGGCTACGAGCAGTACTTC.

This chain connects TRBV7-9 to TRBJ1-3, with unresolved D. The CDR3 contains 15 residues. CDR1 is SEHNR and CDR2 is FQNEAQ in the germline V gene (reference sequence). Trimming removed 5 bases at V and 1 base at J, with 12 bases between. This chain's CDR3 is CASSPRPGSGNTIYF. In DNA form, the CDR3 reads TGTGCCAGCAGCCCCCGTCCGGGGTCTGGAAACACCATATATTTT.

V usage is TRBV7-3 and J usage is TRBJ2-1; a possible D gene is TRBD2 (6 bases). The CDR3 runs to 14 residues. V dropped 5 bases and J dropped 7 bases, with 15 bases sitting between them. The germline gives CDR1 SGHTA, CDR2 FQGTGA. The CDR3 loop is CASSPWGVSNEQFF. DNA of the CDR3: TGTGCCAGCAGCCCATGGGGGGTGAGTAATGAGCAGTTCTTC. Full variable domain (missing parts from reference TRBV7-3 and TRBJ2-1): GAGVSQTPSNKVTEKGKYVELRCDPISGHTALYWYRQSLGQGPEFLIYFQGTGAADDSGLPNDRFFAVRPEGSVSTLKIQRTERGDSAVYLCASSPWGVSNEQFFGPGTRLTVL.

The chain has TRBV14 and TRBJ1-4, with D unresolved. Trimming shortened V by 4 bases and J by 2 bases, and 11 bases separated the two germline ends. The CDR3 loop spans 15 amino acids. Germline V gene lookup returns CDR1 SGHDN and CDR2 FVKESK. The DNA for the CDR3 is TGTGCCAGCAGCCCGCCGGGGTTGACTAATGAAAAACTGTTTTTT. Protein sequence: CASSPPGLTNEKLFF.

This chain links TRBV10-1 with TRBJ1-1; D remains unclear. Germline assignment: CDR1 WNHNN and CDR2 SYGVQD (reference sequence). V lost 0 bases, J lost 1 base, and 15 bases lay in between. The CDR3 runs to 17 residues. The CDR3 DNA follows: TGCGCCAGCAGTGAGTCGGAGGACTCCCCGTGGAACACTGAAGCTTTCTTT. This encodes CASSESEDSPWNTEAFF.

This sequence joins TRBV10-3 and TRBJ1-3, with D possibly TRBD1 on 6 matching bases. V lost 4 bases, J lost 3 bases, and 7 bases lay in between. The CDR3 is 13 amino acids. The germline CDR1 and CDR2 sequences are ENHRY and SYGVKD. The DNA of the CDR3 is TGTGCCATCAGTGCAGGGGTTGGAAACACCATATATTTT. It specifies CAISAGVGNTIYF.

The rearrangement links TRBV28 to TRBJ2-7, with D possibly matching TRBD2 (6 bases). V gave up 6 bases and J gave up 0 bases, with 15 bases separating them. The CDR3 runs 15 residues. CDR1 and CDR2 (germline): MDHEN, SYDVKM. CDR3 in amino acids: CASRPGTSSSYEQYF. CDR3 DNA: TGTGCCAGCAGACCCGGGACTTCGAGCTCCTACGAGCAGTACTTC.

The chain is built from TRBV7-6 and TRBJ2-2; weak D call: TRBD1 (6 bases). In germline, CDR1 is SGHVS, CDR2 FNYEAQ. V lost 10 bases and J lost 4, with 13 bases in between. This CDR3 has 13 residues. CDR3 nucleotides: TGTGCCACCATCCCAGGGGTCACCGGGGAGCTGTTTTTT. Protein product: CATIPGVTGELFF. The complete variable domain, with remaining parts taken from reference TRBV7-6 and TRBJ2-2, reads GAGVSQSPRYKVTKRGQDVALRCDPISGHVSLYWYRQALGQGPEFLTYFNYEAQQDKSGLPNDRFSAERPEGSISTLTIQRTEQRDSAMYRCATIPGVTGELFFGEGSRLTVL.

The chain recombines TRBV5-1 with TRBJ2-3; 11 bases are shared with TRBD2. V shed 4 bases and J 3 bases; nucleotides not matched to a gene: 4. Germline loops: CDR1 SGHRS, CDR2 YFSETQ. The CDR3 totals 15 residues. The CDR3 spells CASSKLAGATDTQYF. For the CDR3, the DNA is TGCGCCAGCAGCAAACTAGCGGGGGCAACAGATACGCAGTATTTT.